The 7 T cell receptor beta chains below were found in one sample sequenced in a study of regulatory T cells in long-lasting Graves disease. Time point defined: newly diagnosed GD, antithyroid drugs for less than 3 months. Isolated PBMC RNA provided the starting material for the TCR library. Investigators prepared the TCR beta libraries by applying iRepertoire HTBI primers and Arm-PCR of CDR3 regions. TCRdb processed the multiplex PCR reads anew with MiXCR; each CDR3 protein has one entry. Of fewer than 350,000 distinct CDR3 sequences in the sample, 15% to 20% were seen once. Sample: peripheral blood mononuclear cells (PBMCs), taken at new diagnosis, from a patient treated with antithyroid drugs. These receptors all stem from a female donor with Graves disease.

This clonotype came up many times. The gene calls are TRBV7-9 and TRBJ2-7; D uncertain. Trimming took 5 bases from V and 1 from J, leaving 12 bases between them. CDR3 length: 14 residues. Per the germline V gene, CDR1 is SEHNR and CDR2 is FQNEAQ (reference sequence). The CDR3 coding sequence is TGTGCCAGCAGCCCAGGAACCAGATCCTACGAGCAGTACTTC. This codes for CASSPGTRSYEQYF. The whole variable domain, filled in from reference TRBV7-9 and TRBJ2-7, reads DTGVSQNPRHKITKRGQNVTFRCDPISEHNRLYWYRQTLGQGPEFLTYFQNEAQLEKSRLLSDRFSAERPKGSFSTLEIQRTEQGDSAMYLCASSPGTRSYEQYFGPGTRLTVT.

This clonotype was found a few times. The V gene is TRBV2, the J gene TRBJ1-4; TRBD1 is a possible D gene (6 bases). The germline V and J ends were trimmed by 7 bases and 4 bases, with 10 bases remaining between them. CDR1 is SNHLY and CDR2 is FYNNEI in the germline V gene. The CDR3 totals 13 residues. CDR3 residues: CASNRAYNEKLFF. In nucleotides, the CDR3 is TGTGCCAGCAACAGGGCCTATAATGAAAAACTGTTTTTT.

This clonotype was observed many times. The V and J genes are TRBV11-2 and TRBJ1-1; D is uncertain. This CDR3 contains 15 residues. Deletions cut 0 bases from V and 5 bases from J, with 13 bases between. CDR1 SGHAT and CDR2 FQNNGV come from the germline V gene. The CDR3 spells CASSLESAGMTEAFF. Written as DNA, the CDR3 is TGTGCCAGCAGCTTAGAGAGCGCGGGTATGACTGAAGCTTTCTTT. The whole variable domain, remainder taken from reference TRBV11-2 and TRBJ1-1, is EAGVAQSPRYKIIEKRQSVAFWCNPISGHATLYWYQQILGQGPKLLIQFQNNGVVDDSQLPKDRFSAERLKGVDSTLKIQPAKLEDSAVYLCASSLESAGMTEAFFGQGTRLTVV.

As regards this clonotype: A far larger clone lies a single base away; this is likely a read error. The chain links TRBV11-1 to TRBJ2-5; possible D gene TRBD2, 5 bases. The CDR3 sequence is 16 residues long. V lost 5 bases, J lost 11 bases, and 27 bases lay in between. CDR1 and CDR2 from the germline V gene are SGHAT and FQDESV (reference sequence). CDR3 residues: CASSPGLWLSYNEQYF. CDR3 DNA sequence: TGTGCCAGCAGCCCCGGACTGTGGCTCTCCTACAATGAGCAGTACTTC.

For this clonotype: A much larger clone sits a single nucleotide away, making a read error possible. V usage is TRBV2 and J usage is TRBJ1-1; D not resolved. There are 16 residues in the CDR3. Germline CDR1 and CDR2: SNHLY and FYNNEI. The CDR3 sequence: CATKDTGGPVGTEALF. The CDR3 nucleotides are TGTGCCACCAAAGACACGGGCGGACCTGTGGGCACTGAAGCTCTCTTT.

To note about this clonotype: A much bigger clone sits one base away, suggesting this may be a read error. The chain joins TRBV5-1 to TRBJ2-7; TRBD2 aligns across 7 bases. Germline V CDR1 and CDR2: SGHRS, YFSETQ. The CDR3 is made up of 16 amino acids. The CDR3 here is CASSFAPGGSYNEQYF. Here the CDR3 DNA reads TGTGCCAGCAGCTTCGCCCCCGGCGGGAGTTACAATGAGCAGTACTTC.

This clonotype was seen at least ten times. The chain combines TRBV5-5 with TRBJ1-2; a weak D match, TRBD1 (5 bases). Trimming pared 0 bases from V and 4 bases from J, leaving 10 bases between. The CDR3 sequence is 14 residues long. Germline V gene lookup returns CDR1 SGHKS and CDR2 YYEKEE (reference sequence). The CDR3 protein is CASSLEGQGYGYTF. Written as DNA, the CDR3 is TGTGCCAGCAGCTTGGAAGGGCAGGGCTATGGCTACACCTTC.